The 19 T cell receptor beta chains presented below share a single source sample, sequenced in a study of shared clonotypes between healthy human individuals. Only in-frame clones appear in the TCRdb table, and some are missing; sequencing was by immunoSEQ multiplex PCR. The sample lists about 2.4 million clones; approximately 93% were seen once. Sequencing used naive CD4+ T cells from PBMCs. Subset in this sample: CD45RA+ positively selected. The receptors were gathered from a young man in good health. Some clones in this sample may be carry-over from other donors' samples.

The chain joins TRBV7-2 to TRBJ2-2; TRBD1 might be the D (5 bases). Trimming left V 4 bases short and J 3 bases short, with 6 bases between. Germline-derived CDR1 and CDR2 are SGHTA and FQGNSA. The CDR3 contains 13 residues. CDR3: CASSWGDTGELFF. The CDR3 nucleotides read TGTGCCAGCAGCTGGGGCGACACCGGGGAGCTGTTTTTT. Combining the CDR3 with reference TRBV7-2 and TRBJ2-2 gives the whole variable domain GAGVSQSPSNKVTEKGKDVELRCDPISGHTALYWYRQSLGQGLEFLIYFQGNSAPDKSGLPSDRFSAERTGGSVSTLTIQRTQQEDSAVYLCASSWGDTGELFFGEGSRLTVL.

This chain links TRBV28 with TRBJ1-2; D perhaps matches TRBD1 (5 bases). The CDR3 sequence is 15 residues long. Trimming stripped 7 bases from V and 2 bases from J, with 17 bases between. The V gene's germline CDR1 is MDHEN and CDR2 SYDVKM. The CDR3 protein is CASTLYVTANYGYTF. The CDR3 nucleotides read TGTGCCAGCACATTATATGTGACAGCGAACTATGGCTACACCTTC.

The V and J genes are TRBV7-2 and TRBJ1-3; the D gene is possibly TRBD1 (5 bases). CDR1 is SGHTA, CDR2 FQGNSA, per germline. Trimming took off 10 bases at V and 0 bases at J, with 13 bases between the two ends. This CDR3 region has 14 residues. Here the CDR3 DNA reads TGTGCCACGCGGGACGGTAGCTCTGGAAACACCATATATTTT. Its protein product is CATRDGSSGNTIYF.

The chain carries TRBV7-6 and TRBJ2-1, with 11 bases that match TRBD1. Germline V CDR1 and CDR2: SGHVS, FNYEAQ. This CDR3 spans 15 amino acids. V gave up 3 bases and J gave up 3 bases; unmatched junction bases: 1. The CDR3 is CASSFGTGGYNEQFF. The CDR3 DNA follows: TGTGCCAGCAGCTTTGGGACAGGGGGCTACAATGAGCAGTTCTTC.

The gene calls are TRBV11-3 and TRBJ2-1, with D tentatively TRBD2 (5 bases). The ends were cut back, 5 bases at V and 8 bases at J, with 16 bases in the middle. This CDR3 is 14 amino acids long. Germline loops: CDR1 SGHNT, CDR2 YENEEA. The CDR3 DNA is TGTGCCAGCAGCCTTCAACTCCATAGCGATGAGCAGTTCTTC. Its protein product is CASSLQLHSDEQFF.

This clone was picked up one time. The chain employs TRBV4-2 and TRBJ2-7; D may be TRBD1 or TRBD2 (5 bases each). V lost 1 base, J lost 6 bases, and 13 bases lay in between. Germline assignment: CDR1 LGHNA and CDR2 YNFKEQ. The CDR3 spans 14 residues. The CDR3 nucleotides are TGTGCCAGCAGCCAAGGCGGGCTGGGGCTCGAGCAGTACTTC. Translating it yields CASSQGGLGLEQYF.

Notes on this clone: Other DNA sequences of this sample code for an identical CDR3. V gene TRBV7-3 combines with J gene TRBJ2-7; D is perhaps TRBD1 (6 bases). Between the trimmed V and J ends, which lost 3 bases and 2 bases, there was a span of 8 bases. Per the germline V gene, CDR1 is SGHTA and CDR2 is FQGTGA. The CDR3 runs 13 residues. The CDR3 DNA follows: TGTGCCAGCAGCTTGGACAGTACCTACGAGCAGTACTTC. It is translated as CASSLDSTYEQYF.

This clone has only one observation. The chain uses TRBV30 and TRBJ2-7, with D perhaps matching TRBD1 (5 bases). CDR1 is GTSNPN, CDR2 SVGIG, per germline (reference sequence). There are 14 residues in the CDR3. Trimming removed 4 bases at V and 1 base at J, with 14 bases between. CDR3 DNA: TGTGCCTGGACAGGGTATTACGGATCCTACGAGCAGTACTTC. The encoded protein is CAWTGYYGSYEQYF. The full variable domain, completed using reference TRBV30 and TRBJ2-7, is SQTIHQWPATLVQPVGSPLSLECTVEGTSNPNLYWYRQAAGRGLQLLFYSVGIGQISSEVPQNLSASRPQDRQFILSSKKLLLSDSGFYLCAWTGYYGSYEQYFGPGTRLTVT.

The chain recombines TRBV7-3 with TRBJ2-2, with a tentative D call TRBD1 (5 bases). Per the germline V gene, CDR1 is SGHTA and CDR2 is FQGTGA. CDR3 length equals 15 residues. V lost 4 bases to trimming and J lost 4 bases, with 13 bases between them. The DNA for the CDR3 is TGTGCCAGCAGCTATAGTGCCCAGGGCACCGGGGAGCTGTTTTTT. This gives the protein CASSYSAQGTGELFF.

The genes are TRBV5-6 and TRBJ2-1; 10 bases match TRBD1. Germline V gives CDR1 SGHDT, CDR2 YYEEEE. CDR3 length: 16 amino acids. V lost 0 bases to trimming and J lost 2 bases; unmatched junction nucleotides: 2. The chain's CDR3 is CASSLGGQGTYNEQFF. The CDR3 DNA sequence: TGTGCCAGCAGCTTGGGGGGACAGGGGACCTACAATGAGCAGTTCTTC.

The chain combines TRBV6-5 with TRBJ1-2, with a tentative D call TRBD1 (6 bases). Germline CDR1 MNHEY, CDR2 SVGAGI. The CDR3 runs 14 residues. The V and J ends lost 6 bases and 4 bases respectively, with 15 bases between them. The chain's CDR3 is CASSPQGLSYGYTF. CDR3 DNA: TGTGCCAGCAGCCCACAGGGTTTGAGCTATGGCTACACCTTC.

The chain couples TRBV5-6 to TRBJ2-3; no clear D gene. The CDR3 is 14 residues long. Germline lookup yields CDR1 SGHDT and CDR2 YYEEEE. Trimming removed 2 bases from V and 7 bases from J, with 14 bases in between. CDR3 sequence (DNA): TGTGCCAGCAGCTTAGGCCTATACACGAATACGCAGTATTTT. Amino acid sequence: CASSLGLYTNTQYF.

This clone was seen just once. The V call is TRBV5-1, the J call TRBJ2-1; D is ambiguous. CDR3 length equals 14 residues. Germline CDR1 SGHRS, CDR2 YFSETQ. V lost 4 bases to trimming and J lost 5 bases, with 13 bases between them. The CDR3, as DNA: TGCGCCAGCAGCAGGGTGTTTCCAAACAATGAGCAGTTCTTC. As protein: CASSRVFPNNEQFF.

The V gene is TRBV7-2, the J gene TRBJ2-4; D is perhaps TRBD1 (6 bases). The V end was cut by 5 bases, the J end by 4 bases, with 12 bases between. Germline V gene lookup returns CDR1 SGHTA and CDR2 FQGNSA. The CDR3 runs 14 residues. The CDR3 loop reads CASSAGQSKNIQYF. The CDR3 DNA sequence: TGTGCCAGCAGCGCCGGACAGTCTAAAAACATTCAGTACTTC.

This chain uses TRBV7-6 with TRBJ1-2, with 7 bases fitting TRBD1. Unmatched junction bases numbered 3, after V lost 1 base and J lost 4 bases. Looked up from germline, CDR1 is SGHVS and CDR2 is FNYEAQ. The CDR3 loop spans 14 amino acids. The CDR3 spells CASSLGQGVYGYTF. CDR3 DNA: TGTGCCAGCAGCTTAGGTCAGGGGGTCTATGGCTACACCTTC. The full variable domain, in which reference TRBV7-6 and TRBJ1-2 provide the parts outside the CDR3, is GAGVSQSPRYKVTKRGQDVALRCDPISGHVSLYWYRQALGQGPEFLTYFNYEAQQDKSGLPNDRFSAERPEGSISTLTIQRTEQRDSAMYRCASSLGQGVYGYTFGSGTRLTVV.

In its sample, this clone was seen once. The rearrangement uses TRBV2 and TRBJ1-2; D not resolved. Germline V gene sequence: CDR1 SNHLY, CDR2 FYNNEI. V was pared by 2 bases and J by 5 bases, with 9 bases between. This CDR3 has 13 amino acids. Written as DNA, the CDR3 is TGTGCCAGCAGTGAAATGGGCTCATATGGCTACACCTTC. As protein: CASSEMGSYGYTF.

This sequence joins TRBV19 and TRBJ2-5; D is unclear. The length of the CDR3 is 13 residues. The V gene lost 4 bases and the J gene lost 4 bases, with 10 bases spanning the gap. Per germline, CDR1 LNHDA and CDR2 SQIVND (reference sequence). The CDR3 bases are TGTGCCAGTAGTAGGCAGCTTCGAGAGACCCAGTACTTC. Translation: CASSRQLRETQYF.

The V and J genes are TRBV28 and TRBJ1-4; D is perhaps TRBD1 (5 bases). The CDR3 spans 16 residues. CDR1 is MDHEN, CDR2 SYDVKM, per germline. V lost 5 bases to trimming and J lost 2 bases, with 15 bases between them. This CDR3 is CASSENKWGTNEKLFF. CDR3 nucleotides: TGTGCCAGCAGTGAAAACAAATGGGGGACTAATGAAAAACTGTTTTTT.

CDR3 residues: CAQSSYNSPLHF. In DNA form, the CDR3 reads TGTGCCCAGAGCTCCTATAATTCACCCCTCCACTTT. The chain links TRBV30 to TRBJ1-6; no clear D gene. The CDR3 is made up of 12 amino acids. The V and J ends lost 8 bases and 0 bases respectively, with 5 bases between them. Germline V gene sequence: CDR1 GTSNPN, CDR2 SVGIG (reference sequence).